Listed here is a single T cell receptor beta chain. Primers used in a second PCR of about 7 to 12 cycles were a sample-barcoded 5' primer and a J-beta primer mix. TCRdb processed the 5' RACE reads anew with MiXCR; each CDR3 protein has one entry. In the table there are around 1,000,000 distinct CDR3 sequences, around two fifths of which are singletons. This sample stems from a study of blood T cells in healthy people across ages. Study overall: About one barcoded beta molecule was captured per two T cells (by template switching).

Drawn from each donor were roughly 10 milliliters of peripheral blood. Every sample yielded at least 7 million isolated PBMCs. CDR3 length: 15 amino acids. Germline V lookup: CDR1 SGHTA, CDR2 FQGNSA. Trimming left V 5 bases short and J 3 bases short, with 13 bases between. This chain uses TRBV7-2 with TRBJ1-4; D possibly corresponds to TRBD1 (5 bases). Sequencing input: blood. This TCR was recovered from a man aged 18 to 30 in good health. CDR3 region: CASSTGGRANEKLFF. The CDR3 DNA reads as TGTGCCAGCAGCACCGGGGGACGGGCTAATGAAAAACTGTTTTTT.